One and the same sample provided the 29 T cell receptor beta chains below, sequenced in a study of cytomegalovirus exposure and HLA in healthy donors. The data were produced by immunoSEQ multiplex PCR, yet TCRdb's version contains in-frame clones alone and is incomplete. The repertoire consists of approximately 280,000 clones, with approximately 88% occurring once and the leading ten covering approximately 0.94%. The specimen was PBMCs. The receptor set was obtained from a woman in her late teens or twenties in good health and CMV-seronegative.

V gene TRBV2 combines with J gene TRBJ2-7; weak D call: TRBD1 (5 bases). The CDR3 extends over 18 amino acids. The germline gives CDR1 SNHLY, CDR2 FYNNEI. Trimming took 5 bases from V and 1 from J, leaving 24 bases between them. CDR3 residues: CASSSGAESRFISYEQYF. CDR3 nucleotide sequence: TGTGCCAGCAGTTCTGGGGCAGAGAGTCGATTTATTTCCTACGAGCAGTACTTC.

This chain uses TRBV7-2 with TRBJ1-5, with D unresolved. Trimming removed 0 bases from V and 5 bases from J, with 11 bases in between. This CDR3 contains 15 residues. The germline V gene encodes CDR1 SGHTA and CDR2 FQGNSA. The CDR3 DNA follows: TGTGCCAGCAGCTTAGCCCACGGCCGGGATCAGCCCCAGCATTTT. It yields the protein CASSLAHGRDQPQHF.

The J gene is TRBJ1-3, the V gene TRBV27, with D hard to call. V was shortened by 7 bases and J by 0 bases, with 7 bases between the two germline ends. This CDR3 has 13 residues. In germline, CDR1 is MNHEY, CDR2 SMNVEV (reference sequence). CDR3 in amino acids: CASMADSGNTIYF. DNA for the CDR3: TGTGCCAGCATGGCGGACTCTGGAAACACCATATATTTT.

The gene calls are TRBV2 and TRBJ2-5, with a weak D call TRBD2 (6 bases). This CDR3 comprises 13 residues. Between the trimmed V and J ends, which lost 7 bases and 6 bases, there was a span of 15 bases. Germline V gene lookup returns CDR1 SNHLY and CDR2 FYNNEI. The CDR3 DNA sequence: TGTGCCAGCACCAAAGGAGGGGAAAAGACCCAGTACTTC. Amino acids: CASTKGGEKTQYF.

V is TRBV7-9 and J is TRBJ2-7; 12 bases agree with TRBD2. Germline V lookup: CDR1 SEHNR, CDR2 FQNEAQ (reference sequence). This CDR3 has 16 amino acids. J lost 2 bases, V lost 1 base, and 3 bases had no gene match. The CDR3 DNA follows: TGTGCCAGCAGCTTAGAGACTAGCGGGGGCGCCTACGAGCAGTACTTC. Translation: CASSLETSGGAYEQYF.

The chain employs TRBV20-1 and TRBJ2-1; D remains unclear. Trimming left V 5 bases short and J 12 bases short, with 11 bases between. The CDR3 consists of 10 residues. Germline V gene lookup returns CDR1 DFQATT and CDR2 SNEGSKA (reference sequence). CDR3 in DNA: TGCAGTGCTCGCAATTCAGGGCAGTTCTTC. This translates into CSARNSGQFF.

V is TRBV5-1 and J is TRBJ1-2; a possible D gene is TRBD1 (5 bases). V lost 4 bases and J lost 13, with 17 bases in between. Per germline, CDR1 SGHRS and CDR2 YFSETQ. This CDR3 is 12 amino acids long. CDR3 DNA: TGCGCCAGCAGCCTCGAGGGAGGGGAGCGCACCTTC. Its protein product is CASSLEGGERTF.

The V and J genes are TRBV19 and TRBJ1-5, with a weak D call TRBD1 (6 bases). Germline CDR1 and CDR2: LNHDA and SQIVND (reference sequence). The CDR3 has 14 amino acids. V shed 3 bases and J shed 5 bases, with 11 bases lying between them. For the CDR3, the DNA is TGTGCCAGTAGTATCGAGGGGGTTGATCAGCCCCAGCATTTT. Translating gives CASSIEGVDQPQHF.

The V call is TRBV19, the J call TRBJ1-2, with TRBD1 as a possible D gene (6 bases). V was pared by 6 bases and J by 4 bases, with 15 bases between. The CDR3 contains 14 residues. Germline V CDR1 and CDR2: LNHDA, SQIVND (reference sequence). CDR3: CASRTTGFVYGYTF. DNA for the CDR3: TGTGCCAGTAGAACTACAGGGTTCGTCTATGGCTACACCTTC.

This clone has just one count. The V call is TRBV9, the J call TRBJ2-1, with 9 nucleotides matching TRBD2. This CDR3 has 20 amino acids. Germline V gene lookup returns CDR1 SGDLS and CDR2 YYNGEE. Trimming removed 0 bases from V and 7 bases from J; junction bases left unmatched: 20. The CDR3 nucleotides are TGTGCCAGCAGCGTAGGGCTGTCGATTGGCGGGACTAGCTGGCGGAATGAGCAGTTCTTC. This gives the protein CASSVGLSIGGTSWRNEQFF.

J is TRBJ2-1 and V is TRBV28; 8 bases are a match to TRBD2. CDR3 length: 16 amino acids. The V gene end was trimmed by 7 bases and the J gene end by 6 bases; junction bases not matched to a gene: 14. Per germline, CDR1 MDHEN and CDR2 SYDVKM. This chain's CDR3 is CASKFSAGGSGNEQFF. The CDR3 DNA follows: TGTGCCAGCAAATTTTCCGCGGGGGGTTCCGGCAATGAGCAGTTCTTC.

The chain recombines TRBV4-1 with TRBJ2-7; maybe TRBD2 (6 bases). The CDR3 is 16 residues long. Germline V gene lookup returns CDR1 MGHRA and CDR2 YSYEKL. The V end was cut by 2 bases, the J end by 3 bases, with 17 bases between. The CDR3 DNA reads TGCGCCAGCAGCCAACCTGTCGGGGGAAAAGGCTACGAGCAGTACTTC. Translation: CASSQPVGGKGYEQYF.

The chain recombines TRBV11-2 with TRBJ2-7; 7 bases are shared with TRBD1. Germline V gene sequence: CDR1 SGHAT, CDR2 FQNNGV. This CDR3 contains 16 residues. J was trimmed by 1 base and V by 4 bases; bases with no gene match: 10. CDR3 amino acids: CASSSNRGYMSYEQYF. The CDR3 DNA reads as TGTGCCAGCAGCTCAAACAGGGGCTATATGTCCTACGAGCAGTACTTC.

This chain links TRBV28 with TRBJ2-1; no clear D gene. The CDR3 length is 11 residues. Trimming removed 0 bases from V and 10 bases from J, with 4 bases in between. Germline values: CDR1 MDHEN, CDR2 SYDVKM. CDR3 amino acids: CASSLWSEQFF. CDR3 DNA: TGTGCCAGCAGTTTATGGAGCGAGCAGTTCTTC. Supplemented by reference TRBV28 and TRBJ2-1, the full variable domain reads DVKVTQSSRYLVKRTGEKVFLECVQDMDHENMFWYRQDPGLGLRLIYFSYDVKMKEKGDIPEGYSVSREKKERFSLILESASTNQTSMYLCASSLWSEQFFGPGTRLTVL.

The genes are TRBV6-5 and TRBJ2-1; 15 positions match TRBD2. V lost 1 base, J lost 9 bases, and 4 bases stayed unmatched. The CDR3 extends over 16 amino acids. CDR1 is MNHEY and CDR2 is SVGAGI in the germline V gene. The CDR3: CASSYWTSGRASEQFF. The CDR3, as DNA: TGTGCCAGCAGTTACTGGACTAGCGGGAGGGCGAGTGAGCAGTTCTTC.

CDR3 residues: CASSFYPDRSNQPQHF. The CDR3 nucleotides read TGTGCCAGCAGTTTCTACCCGGACAGAAGCAATCAGCCCCAGCATTTT. The chain carries TRBV28 and TRBJ1-5, with D possibly matching TRBD1 (6 bases). Trimming shortened V by 3 bases and J by 1 base, and 13 bases separated the two germline ends. Germline V gene lookup returns CDR1 MDHEN and CDR2 SYDVKM. The CDR3 extends over 16 amino acids.

This chain uses TRBV5-6 with TRBJ2-1, with TRBD1 identical over 12 bases. Germline V gene lookup returns CDR1 SGHDT and CDR2 YYEEEE. The CDR3 is made up of 16 amino acids. With 2 bases clipped from V and 12 bases from J, the junction kept 12 bases outside the gene matches. The CDR3 region has the DNA TGTGCCAGCAGCTTCCCCGGGGACAGGGGGCAGGGTGCGCAGTTCTTC. Its translation: CASSFPGDRGQGAQFF.

The rearrangement joins TRBV28 to TRBJ2-5, with TRBD1 matching 10 bases. The germline V gene has CDR1 MDHEN and CDR2 SYDVKM. V was pared by 4 bases and J by 4 bases, with 9 bases of the junction left unmatched. CDR3 length: 16 residues. The DNA for the CDR3 is TGTGCCAGCAGTTCTACGGGGACAGGGGTCGGAGAGACCCAGTACTTC. Amino acid sequence: CASSSTGTGVGETQYF.

This rearrangement joins TRBV11-2 to TRBJ2-7; 13 positions match TRBD2. The CDR3 is 16 amino acids. CDR1 is SGHAT, CDR2 FQNNGV, per germline. Germline trimming cut 5 bases from V and 4 bases from J; bases unmatched to any gene: 8. The CDR3 DNA is TGTGCCAGCAGCAATATCGGGACTAGCGGGACATACGAGCAGTACTTC. Its translation: CASSNIGTSGTYEQYF.

This clone was picked up one time. The J gene is TRBJ1-5, the V gene TRBV5-1; 8 nucleotides agree with TRBD1. The trim removed 6 bases at V and 3 bases at J, leaving 14 bases unmatched. Per the germline V gene, CDR1 is SGHRS and CDR2 is YFSETQ. The CDR3 is 17 residues long. The CDR3 DNA follows: TGCGCCAGCACCCTACAGGGGGAGGGGCTGACCAATCAGCCCCAGCATTTT. It encodes CASTLQGEGLTNQPQHF.

The genes are TRBV6-1 and TRBJ1-2, with TRBD1 matching 7 bases. V lost 3 bases to trimming and J lost 5 bases; unmatched junction nucleotides: 3. There are 13 residues in the CDR3. Germline lookup yields CDR1 MNHNS and CDR2 SASEGT. Here the CDR3 reads CASSEGQWYGYTF. The CDR3 DNA reads as TGTGCCAGCAGTGAGGGACAGTGGTATGGCTACACCTTC.

V is TRBV6-6 and J is TRBJ2-1; TRBD2 matches at 13 bases. Unmatched junction bases numbered 10, after V lost 10 bases and J lost 10 bases. CDR3 length: 14 residues. Germline assignment: CDR1 MNHNY and CDR2 SVGAGI (reference sequence). The CDR3 DNA reads TGTGCCACCAATGGACTAGCGGGAGCACGGGAGCAGTTCTTC. Translating gives CATNGLAGAREQFF.

The chain carries TRBV19 and TRBJ1-5; possibly TRBD1 for D (6 bases). This CDR3 has 15 residues. Trimming left V 3 bases short and J 3 bases short, with 12 bases between. CDR1 is LNHDA, CDR2 SQIVND, per germline (reference sequence). Here the CDR3 DNA reads TGTGCCAGTAGTATGTGGGGGCCGATCAATCAGCCCCAGCATTTT. Protein product: CASSMWGPINQPQHF.

This rearrangement joins TRBV6-1 to TRBJ1-2; no reliable D call. V lost 4 bases and J lost 3, with 12 bases in between. Germline CDR1 and CDR2: MNHNS and SASEGT. This CDR3 has 14 amino acids. The CDR3 DNA reads TGTGCCAGCAGTGGGGGAGACGGCGACTATGGCTACACCTTC. Its protein is CASSGGDGDYGYTF.

This clone was counted a single time. The chain is built from TRBV27 and TRBJ1-2; 10 nucleotides align to TRBD1. The V segment lost 5 bases and the J segment 6 bases; nucleotides outside the gene matches: 9. Germline V gene sequence: CDR1 MNHEY, CDR2 SMNVEV (reference sequence). The CDR3 has 15 amino acids. CDR3 sequence reads: CASSLDRGTVNGYTF. DNA for the CDR3: TGTGCCAGCAGTCTGGACAGGGGGACTGTTAATGGCTACACCTTC.

About this clone: The sample has other DNA sequences that encode this CDR3 too. The genes are TRBV20-1 and TRBJ1-1; possible D gene TRBD1, 5 bases. V was cut by 6 bases and J by 5 bases, with 10 bases left in between. The CDR3 is 11 amino acids. Germline lookup yields CDR1 DFQATT and CDR2 SNEGSKA (reference sequence). The CDR3 here is CSAGGGTEAFF. CDR3 coding DNA: TGCAGTGCGGGGGGAGGGACTGAAGCTTTCTTT.

The CDR3 loop reads CASSRLTGDNQPQHF. CDR3 DNA sequence: TGTGCCAGCAGCCGCCTGACAGGGGATAATCAGCCCCAGCATTTT. The genes are TRBV28 and TRBJ1-5; 8 nucleotides agree with TRBD1. CDR1 MDHEN and CDR2 SYDVKM come from the germline V gene. This CDR3 is 15 amino acids long. The ends lost 6 bases at V and 4 bases at J; junction bases unmatched: 8.

This clone was seen a single time. The rearrangement links TRBV28 to TRBJ1-4; D is undetermined. The germline V and J ends were trimmed by 6 bases and 0 bases, with 5 bases remaining between them. The CDR3 length is 13 residues. CDR1 and CDR2 from the germline V gene are MDHEN and SYDVKM. CDR3 residues: CASRRATNEKLFF. CDR3 DNA sequence: TGTGCCAGCAGAAGAGCAACTAATGAAAAACTGTTTTTT.

The chain combines TRBV5-6 with TRBJ2-3; D unclear. Deletions cut 2 bases from V and 4 bases from J, with 5 bases between. Germline V gene sequence: CDR1 SGHDT, CDR2 YYEEEE. The length of the CDR3 is 12 residues. The CDR3 DNA reads TGTGCCAGCAGCTTAGCTTCAGATACGCAGTATTTT. Its translation is CASSLASDTQYF.